These 18 T cell receptor beta chains originate from one sample sequenced in a study of blood T cells in healthy people across ages. Together with a sample-barcoded 5' primer, a J-beta primer mix was included in a second PCR lasting about 6 to 11 cycles. TCRdb independently ran MiXCR on the 5' RACE reads; one entry per CDR3 protein. This table holds over 700,000 distinct CDR3 sequences, around 25% found once. This sample was shared with a second study, whose subject was T cells of mothers and their children.

The sample comprised blood. Receptor source: a boy aged 10-17 years in good health.

This clonotype has only a few counts. The gene calls are TRBV25-1 and TRBJ2-1; D is perhaps TRBD2 (7 bases). This CDR3 region has 15 residues. V was pared by 6 bases and J by 3 bases, with 15 bases between. Germline loops: CDR1 MGHDK, CDR2 SYGVNS. CDR3 amino acids: CASSPMGGLYNEQFF. The CDR3 DNA follows: TGTGCCAGCAGCCCTATGGGGGGGCTCTACAATGAGCAGTTCTTC.

The genes are TRBV20-1 and TRBJ2-1; TRBD2 is a possible D gene (6 bases). Germline loops: CDR1 DFQATT, CDR2 SNEGSKA (reference sequence). The CDR3 covers 13 residues. Between the trimmed V and J ends, which lost 5 bases and 6 bases, there was a span of 14 bases. CDR3 sequence reads: CSASGRLGNEQFF. CDR3 nucleotide sequence: TGCAGTGCTTCAGGGAGACTAGGCAATGAGCAGTTCTTC.

The chain uses TRBV27 and TRBJ2-1; TRBD2 aligns across 16 bases. The CDR3 has 20 residues. CDR1 is MNHEY and CDR2 is SMNVEV in the germline V gene (reference sequence). V trimming: 0 bases; J trimming: 1 base; junction bases outside the gene matches: 6. CDR3: CASSLSPGTSGRASYNEQFF. The CDR3 coding sequence is TGTGCCAGCAGTTTATCCCCCGGGACTAGCGGGAGGGCGTCCTACAATGAGCAGTTCTTC.

The chain links TRBV5-1 to TRBJ2-5, with D perhaps TRBD1 or TRBD2 (6 bases each). The J call is uncertain, as TRBJ2-7 better fits the DNA end. Germline V gives CDR1 SGHRS, CDR2 YFSETQ. There are 14 residues in the CDR3. CDR3 amino acids: CASSLEQGGYEQYF. The CDR3 nucleotides read TGCGCCAGCAGCTTGGAACAGGGAGGTTACGAGCAGTACTTC.

The chain links TRBV29-1 to TRBJ1-2, with 7 bases fitting TRBD1. The germline V gene encodes CDR1 SQVTM and CDR2 ANQGSEA. With V trimmed by 8 bases and J by 6 bases, 6 bases remained unmatched. There are 11 residues in the CDR3. In DNA, the CDR3 is TGCAGCTTAAGACAGGGAAATGGCTACACCTTC. This sequence encodes CSLRQGNGYTF.

This clonotype came up a few times. The chain joins TRBV11-2 to TRBJ2-1; possible D gene TRBD1, 5 bases. The CDR3 is made up of 11 amino acids. The V gene's germline CDR1 is SGHAT and CDR2 FQNNGV. V was trimmed by 7 bases and J by 9 bases, leaving 10 bases between them. The CDR3 sequence: CASTPRGEQFF. DNA for the CDR3: TGTGCCAGCACCCCAAGGGGTGAGCAGTTCTTC.

There are a few counts of this clonotype. The rearrangement joins TRBV20-1 to TRBJ2-5; the match to TRBD2 covers 10 bases. The CDR3 length is 14 residues. Germline CDR1 is DFQATT and CDR2 is SNEGSKA (reference sequence). J gave up 2 bases and V 5 bases, and 5 bases lay outside the gene matches. The chain's CDR3 is CSAVAGGRQETQYF. In DNA, the CDR3 is TGCAGTGCTGTAGCGGGAGGTCGGCAAGAGACCCAGTACTTC.

This clonotype was counted between two and nine times. The chain has TRBV20-1 and TRBJ1-6, with D uncertain. Germline CDR1 is DFQATT and CDR2 is SNEGSKA (reference sequence). The CDR3 is 14 residues long. Trimming took off 1 base at V and 9 bases at J, with 13 bases between the two ends. In DNA form, the CDR3 reads TGCAGTGCTAGAGGGTCTGTTGAGGCTTCACCCCTCCACTTT. Its protein product is CSARGSVEASPLHF.

This chain links TRBV12-3 or TRBV12-4 with TRBJ2-4; D remains ambiguous. This CDR3 contains 17 residues. Deletions cut 4 bases from V and 1 base from J, with 17 bases between. CDR3 sequence reads: CASSSNPLTVAKNIQYF. In DNA, the CDR3 is TGTGCCAGCAGTTCTAACCCTCTTACTGTGGCCAAAAACATTCAGTACTTC.

This clonotype showed up just a few times. The chain recombines TRBV29-1 with TRBJ2-7, with D possibly TRBD1 on 7 matching bases. V lost 4 bases, J lost 3 bases, and 13 bases lay in between. This CDR3 is 13 amino acids long. Germline V gene lookup returns CDR1 SQVTM and CDR2 ANQGSEA. CDR3 coding DNA: TGCAGCGTTGTGCAGGGGGGTAACTACGAGCAGTACTTC. The encoded protein is CSVVQGGNYEQYF.

The chain is built from TRBV7-9 and TRBJ1-2, with D tentatively TRBD1 (5 bases). The germline gives CDR1 SEHNR, CDR2 FQNEAQ (reference sequence). Trimming shortened V by 4 bases and J by 4 bases, and 10 bases separated the two germline ends. The CDR3 has 13 amino acids. CDR3 coding DNA: TGTGCCAGCAGCTCGACAGCCTTCTATGGCTACACCTTC. Translated, it gives CASSSTAFYGYTF.

There are a few counts of this clonotype. V usage is TRBV27 and J usage is TRBJ2-7; TRBD1 matches at 8 bases. The CDR3 is 13 residues long. Germline V CDR1 and CDR2: MNHEY, SMNVEV (reference sequence). With V trimmed by 3 bases and J by 4 bases, 2 bases remained unmatched. In DNA, the CDR3 is TGTGCCAGCAGTTTCAACAGGGGGTACGAGCAGTACTTC. Amino acids: CASSFNRGYEQYF.

The chain uses TRBV11-2 and TRBJ1-1; 8 nucleotides line up with TRBD1. In germline, CDR1 is SGHAT, CDR2 FQNNGV. V shed 1 base and J 14 bases; nucleotides not matched to a gene: 6. The CDR3 runs 12 residues. This chain's CDR3 is CASSLGDRRAFF. CDR3 DNA sequence: TGTGCCAGCAGCTTAGGGGACAGGAGGGCCTTCTTT.

The sample holds many counts of this clonotype. The V gene is TRBV29-1, the J gene TRBJ2-3; 9 bases are a match to TRBD2. The trim removed 4 bases at V and 10 bases at J, leaving 12 bases unmatched. This CDR3 is built from 14 residues. Germline V lookup: CDR1 SQVTM, CDR2 ANQGSEA. The CDR3 region has the DNA TGCAGCGTTGCTGGTGGAGAGCGGGAGGCTGCGCAGTATTTT. Translating it yields CSVAGGEREAAQYF.

This clonotype was recorded many times. One end of the junction does not line up with germline, which may come from a read error. The rearrangement joins TRBV4-1 to TRBJ2-5; D is uncertain. Looked up from germline, CDR1 is MGHRA and CDR2 is YSYEKL. The CDR3 is made up of 11 amino acids. DNA for the CDR3: TGTGCCAGCAGCCAAGAAGAGACCCAGTACTTC. This translates into CASSQEETQYF.

This clonotype has a handful of counts. The chain couples TRBV7-2 to TRBJ2-1, with D possibly TRBD2 on 5 matching bases. The CDR3 extends over 16 amino acids. Trimming shortened V by 2 bases and J by 9 bases, and 20 bases separated the two germline ends. Germline loops: CDR1 SGHTA, CDR2 FQGNSA. The CDR3 protein is CASSLYKSREGSEQFF. CDR3 nucleotides: TGTGCCAGCAGCTTATATAAGTCCCGTGAGGGCAGTGAGCAGTTCTTC.

V usage is TRBV28 and J usage is TRBJ2-7; D is perhaps TRBD1 or TRBD2 (5 bases each). Germline CDR1 and CDR2: MDHEN and SYDVKM. The V end was cut by 6 bases, the J end by 3 bases, with 21 bases between. The CDR3 is made up of 16 amino acids. The CDR3 region is CASRTSRGSYFYEQYF. CDR3 sequence (DNA): TGTGCCAGCAGAACTAGTAGGGGCTCCTATTTCTACGAGCAGTACTTC.

This clonotype occurred a few times. This chain links TRBV6-5 with TRBJ2-2; perhaps TRBD2 as D (6 bases). The CDR3 extends over 16 amino acids. Germline loops: CDR1 MNHEY, CDR2 SVGAGI. The V gene lost 4 bases and the J gene lost 1 base, with 13 bases spanning the gap. The CDR3 sequence is CASSSPGRLNTGELFF. CDR3 bases: TGTGCCAGCAGTTCCCCGGGGAGGTTGAACACCGGGGAGCTGTTTTTT.